The source of this T cell receptor (beta chain) is a study of cytomegalovirus exposure and HLA in healthy donors. Notes on the study in general: A missense DCLRE1C variant was associated with V- and J-gene trimming of TCR beta chains in a later analysis, and an independent cohort replicated the association. It was only CMV serostatus that was available as immune exposure information. An observed cluster of highly shared sequence variants was recorded as a likely sequencing artifact. Reported results showed that the classifier diagnosed cytomegalovirus status with high specificity and sensitivity.

The ends were cut back, 2 bases at V and 4 bases at J, with 8 bases in the middle. CDR3 size: 12 residues. CDR1 and CDR2 from the germline V gene are GTSNPN and SVGIG (reference sequence). PCR amplification relied on 60 Vbeta primers (plus 13 Jbeta primers). Sequenced by immunoSEQ multiplex PCR; TCRdb stores in-frame clones only, minus some. Of approximately 170,000 clones listed, about 85% were seen once; the top ten hold around 2.6%. About this clone: Its antigen remains unknown.

This clonotype originated in a man aged 30-40 years in good health and CMV-seropositive. The sequencing input was PBMCs. The chain is built from TRBV30 and TRBJ1-2; D gene unclear. In DNA, the CDR3 is TGTGCCTGGAGTCCACACATCTATGGCTACACCTTC. Amino acid sequence: CAWSPHIYGYTF.